These 30 T cell receptor beta chains were sequenced from one sample in a study of blood T cell repertoires in COVID-19. Only in-frame clones appear in the TCRdb table, and some are missing; sequencing was by immunoSEQ multiplex PCR. The sample records 210,000 or so clones, 90% being singletons. Sequencing was carried out using peripheral blood. Receptors originate from a man aged 30 to 39 with COVID-19, enrolled during active disease.

The gene calls are TRBV19 and TRBJ1-6; 7 bases are a match to TRBD1. Germline V gene sequence: CDR1 LNHDA, CDR2 SQIVND (reference sequence). V shed 6 bases, J shed 5 bases, and the junction held 7 bases outside the gene matches. This CDR3 region has 15 residues. CDR3 residues: CASSKQGLDNSPLHF. The CDR3 nucleotides read TGTGCCAGTAGCAAACAGGGGTTGGATAATTCACCCCTCCACTTT.

The rearrangement uses TRBV7-8 and TRBJ1-2; D unclear. V gave up 3 bases and J gave up 2 bases, with 13 bases separating them. The CDR3 consists of 15 residues. Germline lookup yields CDR1 SGHVS and CDR2 FQNEAQ. The CDR3 sequence is CASSLVTSANYGYTF. DNA of the CDR3: TGTGCCAGCAGCTTGGTGACATCTGCCAACTATGGCTACACCTTC.

The chain is built from TRBV5-4 and TRBJ1-6; 9 positions match TRBD1. CDR1 is SGHNT, CDR2 YYREEE, per germline (reference sequence). This CDR3 has 15 residues. V lost 4 bases, J lost 10 bases, and 9 bases stayed unmatched. The chain's CDR3 is CASSPQQGAGSPLHF. As DNA, the CDR3 is TGTGCCAGCAGCCCTCAACAGGGGGCGGGGTCACCCCTCCACTTT. Supplemented by reference TRBV5-4 and TRBJ1-6, the full variable domain reads ETGVTQSPTHLIKTRGQQVTLRCSSQSGHNTVSWYQQALGQGPQFIFQYYREEENGRGNFPPRFSGLQFPNYSSELNVNALELDDSALYLCASSPQQGAGSPLHFGNGTRLTVT.

The chain couples TRBV10-3 to TRBJ1-2; 7 bases fit TRBD1. V dropped 10 bases and J dropped 6; count of bases not matched to a gene: 5. Germline V gene data show CDR1 as ENHRY and CDR2 as SYGVKD. The CDR3 runs to 11 residues. The CDR3 nucleotides are TGTGCCACCGGACAGGTGGATGGCTACACCTTC. Protein: CATGQVDGYTF.

This rearrangement joins TRBV7-9 to TRBJ1-5; weak D call: TRBD1 (5 bases). Between the trimmed V and J ends, which lost 2 bases and 4 bases, there was a span of 9 bases. Per the germline V gene, CDR1 is SEHNR and CDR2 is FQNEAQ (reference sequence). The CDR3 sequence is 14 residues long. In DNA form, the CDR3 reads TGTGCCAGCAGCTTACAGGGCGCAAATCAGCCCCAGCATTTT. Translated, it gives CASSLQGANQPQHF.

This clone was counted between two and nine times. The chain couples TRBV6-5 to TRBJ1-1; the D is unclear. Trimming shortened V by 7 bases and J by 0 bases, and 9 bases separated the two germline ends. Germline loops: CDR1 MNHEY, CDR2 SVGAGI. CDR3 length: 13 amino acids. In nucleotides, the CDR3 is TGTGCCAGCAAACGAGGTTTGAACACTGAAGCTTTCTTT. This codes for CASKRGLNTEAFF.

This sequence joins TRBV7-3 and TRBJ2-7; 7 bases align to TRBD2. This CDR3 is 14 amino acids long. The germline V gene has CDR1 SGHTA and CDR2 FQGTGA. Trimming took 6 bases from V and 6 from J; bases not matched to a gene: 11. The CDR3 DNA reads as TGTGCCAGCAGTTCCGGGGGGAGAGCTCGCGAGCAGTACTTC. It is translated as CASSSGGRAREQYF.

The chain employs TRBV7-3 and TRBJ2-7, with 9 bases fitting TRBD1. The trim removed 6 bases at V and 5 bases at J, leaving 5 bases unmatched. Germline CDR1 reads SGHTA; CDR2 reads FQGTGA. The CDR3 is 13 amino acids. The CDR3 is CASRFTGGDEQYF. The CDR3 bases are TGTGCCAGCAGGTTCACAGGGGGCGACGAGCAGTACTTC. Looking up the rest from reference TRBV7-3 and TRBJ2-7 gives the full variable domain: GAGVSQTPSNKVTEKGKYVELRCDPISGHTALYWYRQSLGQGPEFLIYFQGTGAADDSGLPNDRFFAVRPEGSVSTLKIQRTERGDSAVYLCASRFTGGDEQYFGPGTRLTVT.

The chain joins TRBV24-1 to TRBJ2-5; tentative D call: TRBD1 (6 bases). The CDR3 length is 12 residues. Deletions cut 3 bases from V and 5 bases from J, with 6 bases between. Germline assignment: CDR1 KGHDR and CDR2 SFDVKD. The CDR3 sequence is CATSDDRETQYF. The CDR3 coding sequence is TGTGCCACCAGTGATGACAGGGAGACCCAGTACTTC.

This clone was counted a few times. The rearrangement joins TRBV19 to TRBJ1-5; 7 bases match TRBD1. The V and J ends lost 10 bases and 4 bases, in that order; junction bases with no gene match: 10. Germline values: CDR1 LNHDA, CDR2 SQIVND (reference sequence). This CDR3 comprises 14 residues. CDR3: CATSATGSNQPQHF. The CDR3 DNA reads TGTGCCACATCCGCGACAGGGTCAAATCAGCCCCAGCATTTT.

V is TRBV19 and J is TRBJ1-5; D not resolved. The CDR3 has 14 residues. Germline V CDR1 and CDR2: LNHDA, SQIVND (reference sequence). Trimming took off 3 bases at V and 0 bases at J, with 6 bases between the two ends. Written as DNA, the CDR3 is TGTGCCAGTAGTATTGGAGGTAGCAATCAGCCCCAGCATTTT. As protein: CASSIGGSNQPQHF.

J is TRBJ2-2 and V is TRBV29-1, with 9 bases that match TRBD2. Unmatched junction bases numbered 8, after V lost 5 bases and J lost 7 bases. The CDR3 sequence is 14 residues long. Per the germline V gene, CDR1 is SQVTM and CDR2 is ANQGSEA. Here the CDR3 reads CSVKAGGPGGELFF. The CDR3 DNA sequence: TGCAGCGTTAAGGCGGGGGGGCCTGGCGGGGAGCTGTTTTTT.

V usage is TRBV4-3 and J usage is TRBJ2-3, with TRBD2 as a possible D gene (6 bases). The CDR3 covers 16 residues. Trimming stripped 1 base from V and 1 base from J, with 12 bases between. Per the germline V gene, CDR1 is LGHNA and CDR2 is YSLEER. The chain's CDR3 is CASSQGRGRGTDTQYF. The CDR3 DNA reads TGCGCCAGCAGCCAAGGGAGGGGCCGGGGCACAGATACGCAGTATTTT.

The gene calls are TRBV18 and TRBJ1-3; a weak D match, TRBD1 (5 bases). The CDR3 is 12 amino acids. Trimming left V 6 bases short and J 7 bases short, with 10 bases between. Germline V CDR1 and CDR2: KGHSH, LQKENI. Here the CDR3 reads CASSSRGNTIYF. The CDR3 DNA reads as TGTGCCAGCTCCTCAAGGGGCAACACCATATATTTT.

The rearrangement uses TRBV5-6 and TRBJ2-3; 8 bases are a match to TRBD2. The V segment lost 1 base and the J segment 2 bases; nucleotides outside the gene matches: 6. The length of the CDR3 is 16 residues. Germline V gene sequence: CDR1 SGHDT, CDR2 YYEEEE. The CDR3 is CASSLSGLAYTDTQYF. In nucleotides, the CDR3 is TGTGCCAGCAGCTTGTCTGGACTAGCTTACACAGATACGCAGTATTTT.

At least ten counts were recorded for this clone. CDR3 region: CASSFHRDVPEAFF. The CDR3 DNA sequence: TGCGCCAGCAGCTTCCACAGGGATGTCCCTGAAGCTTTCTTT. This rearrangement joins TRBV5-1 to TRBJ1-1; tentatively, D is TRBD1 (6 bases). The CDR3 has 14 residues. The germline V gene has CDR1 SGHRS and CDR2 YFSETQ. V was pared by 2 bases and J by 6 bases, with 14 bases between.

J is TRBJ1-3 and V is TRBV7-2, with 8 bases aligning to TRBD1. This CDR3 region has 16 residues. J lost 0 bases, V lost 3 bases, and 4 bases had no gene match. Looked up from germline, CDR1 is SGHTA and CDR2 is FQGNSA. The CDR3 region is CASSLGQVDSGNTIYF. CDR3 DNA: TGTGCCAGCAGCTTGGGACAGGTCGACTCTGGAAACACCATATATTTT.

This chain joins TRBV5-4 and TRBJ1-3; 9 bases agree with TRBD1. The V segment lost 3 bases and the J segment 0 bases; nucleotides outside the gene matches: 10. The CDR3 totals 18 residues. Germline V CDR1 and CDR2: SGHNT, YYREEE (reference sequence). The CDR3 loop reads CASSSIKGQGFSGNTIYF. CDR3 sequence (DNA): TGTGCCAGCAGCTCCATAAAGGGACAGGGTTTCTCTGGAAACACCATATATTTT.

The rearrangement uses TRBV11-1 and TRBJ2-1; TRBD2 might be the D (5 bases). Germline-derived CDR1 and CDR2 are SGHAT and FQDESV (reference sequence). Trimming removed 1 base from V and 6 bases from J, with 7 bases in between. The CDR3 contains 13 residues. CDR3 sequence: CASSLERRNEQFF. CDR3 sequence (DNA): TGTGCCAGCAGCTTAGAGCGGCGCAATGAGCAGTTCTTC.

The V gene is TRBV18, the J gene TRBJ1-1, with D perhaps matching TRBD1 (6 bases). V was trimmed by 3 bases and J by 5 bases, leaving 10 bases between them. The CDR3 is 13 residues long. Germline-derived CDR1 and CDR2 are KGHSH and LQKENI. The CDR3 DNA follows: TGTGCCAGCTCACCTTCAGGGGAGACTGAAGCTTTCTTT. The encoded protein is CASSPSGETEAFF.

V is TRBV7-2 and J is TRBJ2-1, with unresolved D. The length of the CDR3 is 14 residues. From germline, CDR1 is SGHTA and CDR2 FQGNSA. V was cut by 3 bases and J by 1 base, with 7 bases left in between. The CDR3 region is CASSFDKSYNEQFF. The CDR3 DNA sequence: TGTGCCAGCAGCTTCGACAAGTCCTACAATGAGCAGTTCTTC.

V is TRBV15 and J is TRBJ1-5, with TRBD1 matching 7 bases. CDR3 length: 15 amino acids. V lost 0 bases to trimming and J lost 6 bases; unmatched junction nucleotides: 5. Per germline, CDR1 LNHNV and CDR2 YYDKDF (reference sequence). The CDR3 DNA reads as TGTGCCACCAGCAGAGACAGGGGGAGTCTTCAGCCCCAGCATTTT. It specifies CATSRDRGSLQPQHF.

The V and J genes are TRBV7-9 and TRBJ1-2; TRBD1 aligns across 8 bases. J gave up 3 bases and V 4 bases, and 4 bases lay outside the gene matches. The CDR3 contains 14 residues. CDR1 is SEHNR, CDR2 FQNEAQ, per germline (reference sequence). The CDR3 reads CASSSRDRYYGYTF. Written as DNA, the CDR3 is TGTGCCAGCAGCTCAAGGGACAGGTACTATGGCTACACCTTC.

The chain recombines TRBV25-1 with TRBJ1-2, with TRBD1 as a possible D gene (5 bases). The V and J ends lost 7 bases and 2 bases respectively, with 11 bases between them. CDR1 and CDR2 (germline): MGHDK, SYGVNS. The CDR3 runs to 13 residues. In DNA, the CDR3 is TGTGCCAGCACCTTGACAGCAAACTATGGCTACACCTTC. The encoded protein is CASTLTANYGYTF.

The chain is built from TRBV30 and TRBJ2-7; perhaps TRBD2 as D (5 bases). The length of the CDR3 is 16 residues. V dropped 0 bases and J dropped 3 bases, with 18 bases sitting between them. Germline V gene sequence: CDR1 GTSNPN, CDR2 SVGIG (reference sequence). The CDR3 DNA follows: TGTGCCTGGAGTGTCAGGAGTTGGAGGTCCCTCTACGAGCAGTACTTC. Encoded protein: CAWSVRSWRSLYEQYF.

The chain uses TRBV7-9 and TRBJ1-1, with no clear D. Germline V lookup: CDR1 SEHNR, CDR2 FQNEAQ (reference sequence). The V and J ends lost 1 base and 4 bases respectively, with 7 bases between them. CDR3 size: 13 residues. The DNA for the CDR3 is TGTGCCAGCAGCTTAGGCGGCGGCACTGAAGCTTTCTTT. Protein: CASSLGGGTEAFF.

This clone was detected once. This rearrangement joins TRBV7-3 to TRBJ1-1; the match to TRBD1 covers 7 bases. The germline V gene encodes CDR1 SGHTA and CDR2 FQGTGA. Trimming cost V 1 base and J 7 bases; bases outside gene matches: 12. The length of the CDR3 is 16 residues. DNA for the CDR3: TGTGCCAGCAGCTTAAGCCGGGACAGCGGGGGAGGTGAAGCTTTCTTT. This encodes CASSLSRDSGGGEAFF.

The chain employs TRBV4-3 and TRBJ2-1, with 8 bases lining up with TRBD2. Germline assignment: CDR1 LGHNA and CDR2 YSLEER. The CDR3 has 16 residues. The trim removed 0 bases at V and 4 bases at J, leaving 5 bases unmatched. CDR3 coding DNA: TGCGCCAGCAGCCAAGAACTAGCGGCGTTATACAATGAGCAGTTCTTC. Residues: CASSQELAALYNEQFF.

V and J are TRBV7-2 and TRBJ1-3; TRBD1 might be the D (6 bases). Trimming left V 0 bases short and J 3 bases short, with 9 bases between. The CDR3 has 15 amino acids. From germline, CDR1 is SGHTA and CDR2 FQGNSA. The CDR3: CASSLAGGRGNTIYF. The DNA for the CDR3 is TGTGCCAGCAGCTTAGCGGGGGGGCGTGGAAACACCATATATTTT.

The chain is built from TRBV24-1 and TRBJ2-3, with 10 bases lining up with TRBD2. Germline CDR1 is KGHDR and CDR2 is SFDVKD. The CDR3 sequence is 15 residues long. V lost 7 bases, J lost 1 base, and 4 bases stayed unmatched. CDR3 coding DNA: TGTGCCACCAGGGCTAGCGGGGGACGCACAGATACGCAGTATTTT. It specifies CATRASGGRTDTQYF.